This is a list of T cell receptor beta chains from one sample in a study of circulating tumor DNA in untreated peripheral T-cell lymphoma. Profiling relied on immunoSEQ multiplex PCR, and the TCRdb table lists in-frame clones only, not all of them. The table shows about 2,200 clones, with 71% occurring only once. The sequenced material came from tumor tissue. The receptor set was obtained from a human donor with peripheral T-cell lymphoma. The CDR3 runs from the conserved cysteine through the conserved F or W. The D gene is left open where the match is weak. Size values are once, few and many counts, or a class for expanded clones, and some rows have none.

v_gene: TRBV19; j_gene: TRBJ2-1; abundance: -; d_gene: TRBD2; CDR3nt: TGTGCCAGTAGTATTATGGCGGGGGACTACAATGAGCAGTTCTTC; CDR3aa: CASSIMAGDYNEQFF
v_gene: TRBV19; j_gene: TRBJ1-6; abundance: -; d_gene: TRBD1; CDR3nt: TGTGCCAGTAGTTCCGGGACAGGGGGTTTCCCCCTCCACTTT; CDR3aa: CASSSGTGGFPLHF
v_gene: TRBV6-4; j_gene: TRBJ2-7; abundance: medium-sized; d_gene: TRBD1; CDR3nt: TGTGCCAGCAGCGGGACAGGGGGTTACGAGCAGTACTTC; CDR3aa: CASSGTGGYEQYF
v_gene: TRBV15; j_gene: TRBJ2-1; abundance: -; d_gene: TRBD1; CDR3nt: TGTGCCACCAGCTTTTCGGGACAGGTAAACAATGAGCAGTTCTTC; CDR3aa: CATSFSGQVNNEQFF
v_gene: TRBV15; j_gene: TRBJ2-2; abundance: few; d_gene: TRBD1; CDR3nt: TGTGCCACCAGCAGAGGGACGACAGGGCTCGGGGAGCTGTTTTTT; CDR3aa: CATSRGTTGLGELFF
v_gene: TRBV10-3; j_gene: TRBJ1-2; abundance: few; d_gene: -; CDR3nt: TGTGCCATCAGTGAGTTAGGTCCCAACTATGGCTACACCTTC; CDR3aa: CAISELGPNYGYTF
v_gene: TRBV27; j_gene: TRBJ2-5; abundance: few; d_gene: -; CDR3nt: TGTGCCAGCAGTTTATCCCCCATCCGGGACTACCAAGAGACCCAGTACTTC; CDR3aa: CASSLSPIRDYQETQYF
v_gene: TRBV15; j_gene: TRBJ1-2; abundance: few; d_gene: -; CDR3nt: TGTGCCACCAGCAGAGATTTGCCGGGCCCGGCTGATGGCTACACCTTC; CDR3aa: CATSRDLPGPADGYTF
v_gene: TRBV11-3; j_gene: TRBJ1-3; abundance: -; d_gene: -; CDR3nt: TGTGCCAGCAGCTTAGACTCAACGAGGTCTGGAAACACCATATATTTT; CDR3aa: CASSLDSTRSGNTIYF
v_gene: TRBV29-1; j_gene: TRBJ1-1; abundance: -; d_gene: -; CDR3nt: TGCAGCGTTGGGTGGGGGCCGAACACTGAAGCTTTCTTT; CDR3aa: CSVGWGPNTEAFF
v_gene: TRBV19; j_gene: TRBJ1-1; abundance: -; d_gene: -; CDR3nt: TGTGCCAGTACCCCCGGGGGCACTGAAGCTTTCTTT; CDR3aa: CASTPGGTEAFF
v_gene: TRBV11-3; j_gene: TRBJ1-2; abundance: -; d_gene: -; CDR3nt: TGTGCCAGCAACGATCGGACAGATGTGTTGAACTATGGCTACACCTTC; CDR3aa: CASNDRTDVLNYGYTF
v_gene: TRBV18; j_gene: TRBJ2-1; abundance: -; d_gene: -; CDR3nt: TGTGCCAGCTCACCCGGGCTGAATGAGCAGTTCTTC; CDR3aa: CASSPGLNEQFF
v_gene: TRBV7-7; j_gene: TRBJ1-2; abundance: -; d_gene: -; CDR3nt: TGTGCCAGCAGCCCCGGGACCGAGGAGATGAGTGGCTACACCTTC; CDR3aa: CASSPGTEEMSGYTF
v_gene: TRBV6-8; j_gene: TRBJ2-1; abundance: medium-sized; d_gene: TRBD2; CDR3nt: TGTGCCAGCAGTTCGGAACTAGCGGCATACAATGAGCAGTTCTTC; CDR3aa: CASSSELAAYNEQFF
v_gene: TRBV4-1; j_gene: TRBJ2-7; abundance: -; d_gene: TRBD1; CDR3nt: TGCGCCAGCAGCCTATGGCAGGGGGACGAGCAGTACTTC; CDR3aa: CASSLWQGDEQYF
v_gene: TRBV10-2; j_gene: TRBJ1-2; abundance: medium-sized; d_gene: -; CDR3nt: TGCGCCAGCAGTGAGTTCCCACAGGGAGGTCTTAACTATGGCTACACCTTC; CDR3aa: CASSEFPQGGLNYGYTF
v_gene: TRBV6-8; j_gene: TRBJ1-6; abundance: -; d_gene: -; CDR3nt: TGTGCCAGCAGTTACGACGGGGGACAAGATAATTCACCCCTCCACTTT; CDR3aa: CASSYDGGQDNSPLHF
v_gene: TRBV1; j_gene: TRBJ1-1; abundance: -; d_gene: -; CDR3nt: TGCGCCAGCAGCCAGGGAGACGGGAAGGTTGAAGCTTTCTTT; CDR3aa: CASSQGDGKVEAFF
v_gene: TRBV11-3; j_gene: TRBJ2-7; abundance: -; d_gene: -; CDR3nt: TGTGCCAGCAGCTTCTTAGTGGGGGTGGACGAGCAGTACTTC; CDR3aa: CASSFLVGVDEQYF
v_gene: TRBV19; j_gene: TRBJ1-1; abundance: -; d_gene: -; CDR3nt: TGTGCCAGTAGTCCAGGGGTGAACACTGAAGCTTTCTTT; CDR3aa: CASSPGVNTEAFF
v_gene: TRBV19; j_gene: TRBJ2-2; abundance: few; d_gene: TRBD1; CDR3nt: TGTGCCAGTAGTATATGGACAGGGGACACCGGGGAGCTGTTTTTT; CDR3aa: CASSIWTGDTGELFF
v_gene: TRBV29-1; j_gene: TRBJ2-1; abundance: few; d_gene: -; CDR3nt: TGCAGCGTTGGGTCCGGGGTGGCCTACAATGAGCAGTTCTTC; CDR3aa: CSVGSGVAYNEQFF
v_gene: TRBV19; j_gene: TRBJ1-5; abundance: few; d_gene: -; CDR3nt: TGTGCCAGTAAGTCGGGGAATCAGCCCCAGCATTTT; CDR3aa: CASKSGNQPQHF
v_gene: TRBV19; j_gene: TRBJ2-1; abundance: -; d_gene: -; CDR3nt: TGTGCCAGTAGTATAGTTCAGGGGCCCTACAATGAGCAGTTCTTC; CDR3aa: CASSIVQGPYNEQFF
v_gene: TRBV5-1; j_gene: TRBJ2-3; abundance: -; d_gene: TRBD2; CDR3nt: TGCGCCAGCAGCTCGGGACTAGCGGACACAGATACGCAGTATTTT; CDR3aa: CASSSGLADTDTQYF
v_gene: TRBV19; j_gene: TRBJ1-5; abundance: few; d_gene: TRBD1; CDR3nt: TGTGCCAGTAGACGGGACAGTTATCAGCCCCAGCATTTT; CDR3aa: CASRRDSYQPQHF
v_gene: TRBV19; j_gene: TRBJ2-2; abundance: -; d_gene: -; CDR3nt: TGTGCCAGTAGTATAAGGGAGGGGGCCGGCACCGGGGAGCTGTTTTTT; CDR3aa: CASSIREGAGTGELFF